This entry concerns a single TCR beta chain. The antigen it recognizes is unknown. It has no much larger one-base neighbor in the sample; base qualities were not kept. The source of the sample is a study of cytomegalovirus exposure and HLA in healthy donors (dated by TCRdb to the late 2010s). For the study in its entirety: An earlier analysis of several hundred of the donors reported under 300 Gb of sequence data and about 120 million unique TCR beta sequences obtained from about 179 million T cells. Approximately 300 gigabases of sequencing data and 70 million to 100 million unique TCR sequences made up an early release that covered approximately 620 HLA-typed donors. Of the approximately 400 genotyped donors, approximately 82% fell in the genetic ancestry cluster associated with self-reported Caucasian donors. The study aimed to test whether cataloging public T cell receptors could reveal signatures of past pathogen exposure. The study profiled the T cell repertoires of hundreds of subjects by immunosequencing and related them to cytomegalovirus serostatus. Along with the 666-subject first cohort, a separate validation cohort of approximately 110 different subjects was used. The study combined high-throughput TCR immunosequencing, statistical association of individual TCRs with disease status, and machine learning to predict cytomegalovirus infection status. A later analysis re-examined previously published TCR beta repertoires from hundreds of donors and added high-resolution HLA genotyping to investigate patterns of TCR occurrence. Rather than drawing on any new phenotypic data, the later analysis identified candidate immune exposures from TCR beta sequences and the way those sequences occurred across donors. An earlier analysis of 587 of the donors used high-throughput TCR beta sequencing to judge whether each TCR beta V gene segment behaved as functional or pseudogenic. Alongside the repertoire data, information on donor age, sex, ethnicity and CMV serostatus was compiled. Genome-wide SNP genotypes for about 55% of the roughly 670 donors were used in a later genetic analysis, which treated that subset as a discovery cohort. Every repertoire in the discovery cohort had been generated on one and the same sequencing platform. Both class I and class II loci were covered by HLA typing, at four-digit resolution. Typing coverage differed by locus: A, B, C, DRB1 and DQB1 were typed in about 620-630 donors, DQA1 in 500 to 550, DPA1 in some 610, and DPB1 in approximately 450. Roughly five DR-DQ haplotypes were treated as single units for association and clustering because of strong linkage in the cohort. Across approximately 420 genotyped donors of the cohort, an average of roughly 250,000 unique TCR beta nucleotide sequences per donor were sequenced, and 15% to 20% of those sequences were non-productive. General conclusions and limits of the study: The authors suggested that the approach could potentially be extended to other disease states and immunological phenotypes. In a later analysis, HLA-associated TCR beta chains were found to be more clonally expanded and to have lower generation probabilities than equally common non-associated chains. Specific HLA alleles were associated with 15,000 to 20,000 TCR beta sequences at a false discovery rate of 0.05 in a later analysis. A later genetic analysis reported fewer N-insertions in productive TCRs among donors in an Asian-associated ancestry cluster than the roughly 690-donor mean. In a later analysis, TCR association rates were found to vary across HLA loci, with the most associated TCRs seen for DRB1 alleles and the fewest for HLA-C alleles. A later genetic analysis associated a missense DCLRE1C variant with V-gene and J-gene trimming of TCR beta chains, and an independent cohort replicated the association. Most CMV-associated TCR beta chains appeared to be HLA-restricted in a later analysis, and the HLA associations seemed to be driven largely by CMV exposure. Across donors, most TCR sequences were observed very rarely, whereas some public TCRs were present in many individuals. Because HLA typing was missing for some donors at each locus, association tests included only the typed subset. A further reported finding was that TCR beta sequences accurately predicted the HLA-A and HLA-B alleles for most subjects in the first cohort. Cytomegalovirus status was reported to be diagnosed by the classifier with high specificity and sensitivity in both the original and validation cohorts. A few of the identified cytomegalovirus-associated TCR beta chains were confirmed in vitro to be specific for cytomegalovirus antigens. An earlier analysis of approximately 540 of the donors showed that most TCR beta V segments appeared in productive rearrangements either about 87% or about 30% of the time, which broadly matched IMGT annotations. A cluster of highly shared sequence variants was judged likely to be a technical artifact of the sequencing pipeline. Because the 87-base-pair reads could not distinguish some IMGT-functional V segments, including TRBV6-2 and TRBV6-3, those segments were excluded. Immune exposure information for the cohort was limited to CMV serostatus. Linkage disequilibrium might explain the correlated functional status among segregating V segments, but an unknown experimental factor could not be ruled out. A later analysis reported that several top co-occurrence clusters appeared linked to parvovirus B19, influenza, CMV and Epstein-Barr virus. Assigning TCR associations to individual alleles was difficult when HLA alleles, especially DR and DQ, strongly co-occurred. Some 15 rarely observed V segments, including chromosome 9 orphons, were excluded from the earlier analysis of a few hundred of the donors because counts were too low. Presence/absence analyses assumed roughly uniform sequencing depth across donors, an assumption that may not hold. This cohort had only TCR beta chains sequenced, and the lack of alpha or paired-chain data limited which features could be detected. In the study, 164 TCR beta chains were listed as associated with cytomegalovirus.

In total, roughly 670 healthy bone marrow donors made up the cohort. All cohort members were sampled while nominally healthy, although unrecorded immune exposures were likely present. The donor tested CMV seronegative, placing the donor among the approximately 400 seronegative members of the cohort. A peripheral blood sample was provided by each donor, and peripheral blood mononuclear cells were used for TCR beta sequencing. Genomic DNA was extracted from the blood cell samples with the Qiagen DNeasy Blood Extraction Kit. The receptor library was made with the immunoSEQ multiplex PCR assay. The multiplex PCR relied on a mix of 60 forward primers for TCR Vbeta segments and 13 reverse primers for TCR Jbeta segments. A multiplex PCR assay on genomic DNA amplified the CDR3 region of rearranged TCR beta genes. The amplified TCR beta libraries were sequenced on the Illumina HiSeq System as 87-base-pair reads. On the authors' methods: A later analysis tallied 75 million to 95 million unique TCR beta chains across the 600 to 700 repertoires, and approximately 12 million of those chains were shared by two or more donors. Raw reads were error-corrected and collapsed into unique sequences with a nearest-neighbor algorithm that merged closely related sequences to remove PCR and sequencing errors. To assign V, D and J gene segments, CDR3 sequences were aligned to IMGT reference sequences. For a sequence to be retained, at least a six-nucleotide match to both a V gene segment and a J gene segment was required. A rearrangement was called productive if the CDR3 had no stop codons and remained in frame with V and J, and every other rearrangement was called non-productive. Following IMGT convention, CDR3 was defined as the stretch from the second conserved V-encoded cysteine to the conserved J-encoded phenylalanine. The earlier analysis of about 590 of the donors excluded sequences that lacked an unambiguous match to a single V gene segment. An earlier analysis of roughly 590 of the donors called V segments functional above 56.7% productive rearrangements and segregating when the between-donor standard deviation exceeded 5%. A statistical classification framework was built for diagnosing cytomegalovirus status from the catalog of TCR beta chain sequences. V and J gene assignment, in a later analysis, came from comparing TCR nucleotide sequences with IMGT/GENE-DB human TR gene sequences. Using the TCRdist pipeline, a later analysis assigned CDR3 sequences along with most-parsimonious VDJ recombination scenarios. In a later analysis, each TCR beta chain was defined by its CDR3 amino acid sequence together with its V-gene family, and reads without a unique V-gene family were excluded. In a later analysis, 450 to 600 highly shared, low-generation-probability nucleotide sequences were removed to address suspected cross-contamination and a sequencing artifact. In a later analysis, a clonal expansion index for each public chain was calculated from normalized within-repertoire ranks of inferred template counts. In a later analysis, generation probabilities were computed with a VDJ recombination model fitted to out-of-frame rearrangements, and the resulting probabilities were checked against IGoR. Hypergeometric tests were used in a later analysis to score TCR-TCR, TCR-HLA and TCR-CMV co-occurrence, with a repertoire-size bias correction applied to the TCR pairs. False discovery rates were estimated in a later analysis by permuting HLA or CMV assignments 20 times. In a later analysis, co-occurring TCRs were grouped using DBSCAN, and TCRdist sequence similarity was added for clustering within HLA-allele-positive subsets. Repertoires with fewer than 30,000 or more than 120,000 public chains were left out of co-occurrence clustering, as were five repertoires with anomalous nucleotide sharing. Entries here come from immuneACCESS through TCRdb and include only in-frame sequences with V and J called. Some clones fail to appear in such tables; in the studies checked, an unresolved V gene covers under half of the shortfall, and the cause of the remainder is unknown. Clone size and the V and J calls come from that table; the DNA yielded D and trimming. In this sample the table shows about 150,000 clones, around 79% of which occur a single time. Together, the top ten hold about 3% of the sample.

Including cysteine and phenylalanine, the CDR3 has 12 amino acids. Only the CDR3 part of the read is kept: 36 bases, read in frame from the first base. V and J are truncated by 5 bases and 13 bases respectively, leaving an intervening sequence of 14 bases. The germline V gene (reference sequence) sets CDR1 to LNHDA and CDR2 to SQIVND. The source of this sequence is a man aged 18 to 29 in good health and CMV-seronegative. Rearrangement joined TRBV19 to TRBJ2-2, with the D gene uncertain. The sequenced sample consisted of PBMCs. This receptor carries the CDR3 CASSSILQRLFF. The DNA sequence reads TGTGCCAGTAGTTCCATCCTACAGAGGCTGTTTTTT.